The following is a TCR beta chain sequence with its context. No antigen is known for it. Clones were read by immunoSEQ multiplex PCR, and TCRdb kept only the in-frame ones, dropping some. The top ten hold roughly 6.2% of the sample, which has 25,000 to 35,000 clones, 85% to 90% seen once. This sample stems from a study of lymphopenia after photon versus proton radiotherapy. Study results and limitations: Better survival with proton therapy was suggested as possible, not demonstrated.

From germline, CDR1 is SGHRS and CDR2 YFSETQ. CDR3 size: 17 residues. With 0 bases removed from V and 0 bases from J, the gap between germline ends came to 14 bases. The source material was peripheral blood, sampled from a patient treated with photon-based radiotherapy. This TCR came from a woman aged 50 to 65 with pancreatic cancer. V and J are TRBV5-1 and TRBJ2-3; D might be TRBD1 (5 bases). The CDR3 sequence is CASSLADRLTSTDTQYF. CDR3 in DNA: TGCGCCAGCAGCTTGGCCGACAGACTCACTAGCACAGATACGCAGTATTTT.